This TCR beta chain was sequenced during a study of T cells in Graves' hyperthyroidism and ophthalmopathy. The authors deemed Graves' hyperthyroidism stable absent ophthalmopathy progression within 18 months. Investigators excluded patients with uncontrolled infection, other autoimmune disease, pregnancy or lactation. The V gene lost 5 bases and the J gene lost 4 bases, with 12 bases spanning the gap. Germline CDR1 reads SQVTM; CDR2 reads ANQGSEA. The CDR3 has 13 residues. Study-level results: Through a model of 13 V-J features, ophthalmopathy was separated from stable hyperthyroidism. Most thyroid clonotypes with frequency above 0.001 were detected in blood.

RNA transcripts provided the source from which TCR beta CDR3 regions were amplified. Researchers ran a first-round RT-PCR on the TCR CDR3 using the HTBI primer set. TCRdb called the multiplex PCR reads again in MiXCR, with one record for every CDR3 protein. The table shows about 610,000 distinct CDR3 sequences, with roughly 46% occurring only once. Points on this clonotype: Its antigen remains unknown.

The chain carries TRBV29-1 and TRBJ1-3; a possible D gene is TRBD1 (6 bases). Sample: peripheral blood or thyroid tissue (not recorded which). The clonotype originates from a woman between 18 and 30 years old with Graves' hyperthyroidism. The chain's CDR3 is CSVFGTQGNTIYF. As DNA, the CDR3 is TGCAGCGTTTTCGGGACACAAGGAAACACCATATATTTT.